One sample yielded the 16 T cell receptor beta chains listed below, sequenced in a study of shared clonotypes between healthy human individuals. Repertoires were generated with immunoSEQ multiplex PCR, while TCRdb's copy carries only in-frame clones and drops some. The sample has roughly 2,000,000 clones; about 95% are singletons. Naive CD8 cells were CD45RO-negative, positively selected for CCR7, excluding terminally differentiated effector memory CD45RA+ cells. Sequenced sample: naive CD8+ T cells sorted from blood. The receptors stem from a man aged 18 to 29 in good health.

The chain employs TRBV2 and TRBJ1-5, with D possibly TRBD1 on 6 matching bases. CDR1 is SNHLY, CDR2 FYNNEI, per germline. The length of the CDR3 is 15 residues. Trimming removed 1 base at V and 1 base at J, with 8 bases between. The CDR3 bases are TGTGCCAGCAGTGAAGGTCAGGGGAGCAATCAGCCCCAGCATTTT. Translated, it gives CASSEGQGSNQPQHF.

The chain joins TRBV4-1 to TRBJ2-1; 8 positions agree with TRBD1. The V and J ends lost 4 bases and 2 bases, in that order; junction bases with no gene match: 4. Germline V lookup: CDR1 MGHRA, CDR2 YSYEKL. The CDR3 is 15 residues long. The CDR3 sequence is CASSRNRGTYNEQFF. The CDR3 nucleotides are TGCGCCAGCAGCCGAAACAGGGGGACCTACAATGAGCAGTTCTTC.

The chain is built from TRBV29-1 and TRBJ2-7; TRBD2 might be the D (6 bases). The CDR3 is 14 residues long. Trimming left V 0 bases short and J 2 bases short, with 11 bases between. CDR1 and CDR2 (germline): SQVTM, ANQGSEA. This chain's CDR3 is CSVEDKEGTYEQYF. In DNA form, the CDR3 reads TGCAGCGTTGAAGATAAGGAGGGGACCTACGAGCAGTACTTC.

This clone was seen a single time. The same CDR3 is also encoded by other DNA sequences in this sample. V usage is TRBV9 and J usage is TRBJ2-2, with TRBD2 matching 7 bases. The CDR3 is 15 amino acids. CDR1 is SGDLS, CDR2 YYNGEE, per germline. V shed 4 bases, J shed 2 bases, and the junction held 5 bases outside the gene matches. Here the CDR3 DNA reads TGTGCCAGCAGCCCGAGCGGGGCAAACACCGGGGAGCTGTTTTTT. This codes for CASSPSGANTGELFF.

The V gene is TRBV13, the J gene TRBJ1-5; maybe TRBD1 (5 bases). The CDR3 runs to 14 residues. Germline CDR1 and CDR2: PRHDT and FYEKMQ (reference sequence). V was pared by 3 bases and J by 4 bases, with 10 bases between. The chain's CDR3 is CASSFGAGNQPQHF. Here the CDR3 DNA reads TGTGCCAGCAGCTTTGGGGCAGGGAATCAGCCCCAGCATTTT.

The V gene is TRBV9, the J gene TRBJ2-2; 9 bases match TRBD1. Germline V gives CDR1 SGDLS, CDR2 YYNGEE. This CDR3 region has 17 residues. V lost 7 bases to trimming and J lost 3 bases; unmatched junction nucleotides: 13. The CDR3 is CASGFSRTGADTGELFF. The CDR3 DNA reads as TGTGCCAGCGGTTTTAGTAGGACAGGGGCGGACACCGGGGAGCTGTTTTTT.

J is TRBJ1-6 and V is TRBV7-6; D not certain. Germline V gives CDR1 SGHVS, CDR2 FNYEAQ. The CDR3 loop spans 15 amino acids. The ends were cut back, 5 bases at V and 5 bases at J, with 13 bases in the middle. Here the CDR3 DNA reads TGTGCCAGCAGCCTACAGTGGGCCGATAATTCACCCCTCCACTTT. Its protein product is CASSLQWADNSPLHF.

J is TRBJ1-2 and V is TRBV2; 10 bases are a match to TRBD1. The CDR3 is made up of 17 amino acids. Germline values: CDR1 SNHLY, CDR2 FYNNEI. The junction had 16 bases not matched to a gene; V was cut back by 8 bases and J by 4 bases. The CDR3 bases are TGTGCCAGCGGAATTAAACCGGGACAGGGGCTCTCCTATGGCTACACCTTC. Its translation: CASGIKPGQGLSYGYTF.

This sequence joins TRBV7-6 and TRBJ1-3; D not resolved. V was cut by 1 base and J by 4 bases, with 8 bases left in between. CDR1 is SGHVS and CDR2 is FNYEAQ in the germline V gene. The CDR3 has 14 residues. This chain's CDR3 is CASSLVGEGNTIYF. In DNA, the CDR3 is TGTGCCAGCAGCTTAGTGGGCGAGGGAAACACCATATATTTT.

DNA of the CDR3: TGTGCCAGCAGCATAGGACTAGCGGATGCTAGAGAGACCCAGTACTTC. Amino acid sequence: CASSIGLADARETQYF. The rearrangement joins TRBV5-6 to TRBJ2-5, with 10 bases matching TRBD2. V lost 4 bases, J lost 4 bases, and 10 bases stayed unmatched. Germline-derived CDR1 and CDR2 are SGHDT and YYEEEE. This CDR3 contains 16 residues.

The J gene is TRBJ2-7, the V gene TRBV5-1; 7 bases agree with TRBD2. The germline gives CDR1 SGHRS, CDR2 YFSETQ. CDR3 size: 17 residues. V was pared by 2 bases and J by 1 base, with 12 bases of the junction left unmatched. The CDR3 spells CASSFFPSSGGSYEQYF. In DNA, the CDR3 is TGCGCCAGCAGCTTTTTTCCGTCGTCGGGGGGATCCTACGAGCAGTACTTC.

The rearrangement uses TRBV9 and TRBJ2-6; 11 nucleotides align to TRBD1. Germline loops: CDR1 SGDLS, CDR2 YYNGEE. V trimming: 6 bases; J trimming: 1 base; junction bases outside the gene matches: 3. There are 16 residues in the CDR3. CDR3 region: CASTGTGGSGANVLTF. The CDR3, as DNA: TGTGCCAGCACCGGGACAGGGGGTTCTGGGGCCAACGTCCTGACTTTC.

The CDR3 region is CASSLNAGAPGELFF. DNA of the CDR3: TGTGCCAGCAGCTTAAATGCGGGGGCCCCCGGGGAGCTGTTTTTT. The chain employs TRBV7-8 and TRBJ2-2; possible D gene TRBD2, 7 bases. Germline-derived CDR1 and CDR2 are SGHVS and FQNEAQ. Trimming stripped 2 bases from V and 6 bases from J, with 13 bases between. The CDR3 covers 15 residues.

The V call is TRBV6-1, the J call TRBJ2-7, with a tentative D call TRBD2 (5 bases). The length of the CDR3 is 14 residues. Germline CDR1 is MNHNS and CDR2 is SASEGT. V was trimmed by 3 bases and J by 4 bases, leaving 13 bases between them. This CDR3 is CASSDGVMGYEQYF. The CDR3 DNA reads TGTGCCAGCAGTGACGGGGTAATGGGGTACGAGCAGTACTTC.

The chain links TRBV30 to TRBJ2-2, with D possibly being TRBD1 or TRBD2 (6 bases each). Germline CDR1 is GTSNPN and CDR2 is SVGIG (reference sequence). This CDR3 is 15 amino acids long. The V end lost 2 bases, the J end lost 0 bases, and 10 bases lay between the germline ends. For the CDR3, the DNA is TGTGCCTGGAGTACGGGGGCCACGAACACCGGGGAGCTGTTTTTT. Protein product: CAWSTGATNTGELFF.

V and J are TRBV9 and TRBJ2-3; 9 nucleotides line up with TRBD1. The J segment lost 2 bases and the V segment lost 7 bases, leaving 5 bases of the junction unmatched. Per germline, CDR1 SGDLS and CDR2 YYNGEE. CDR3 length equals 14 residues. The CDR3 protein is CASSGQGSTDTQYF. The CDR3 DNA is TGTGCCAGCTCCGGACAGGGGTCCACAGATACGCAGTATTTT.